What follows are 5 T cell receptor beta chains derived from one specimen sequenced in a study of blood T cell repertoires in COVID-19. The data were produced by immunoSEQ multiplex PCR, yet TCRdb's version contains in-frame clones alone and is incomplete. This repertoire shows some 250,000 clones, roughly 86% found once; its top ten account for 5.2%. The sample consisted of peripheral blood. These TCRs come from a woman aged 55 to 70 with COVID-19, enrolled during active disease.

The chain recombines TRBV5-6 with TRBJ2-1; D call uncertain. CDR1 SGHDT and CDR2 YYEEEE come from the germline V gene. The CDR3 consists of 15 residues. V gave up 4 bases and J gave up 7 bases, with 18 bases separating them. The CDR3 DNA reads as TGTGCCAGCAGCCACAATCCTAGGATGTGGAATGAGCAGTTCTTC. Translated: CASSHNPRMWNEQFF.

The chain is built from TRBV6-2 or TRBV6-3 and TRBJ2-7; 8 bases match TRBD2. The trim removed 2 bases at V and 3 bases at J, leaving 6 bases unmatched. CDR1 MNHEY and CDR2 SVGEGT come from the germline V gene. The CDR3 has 15 residues. Here the CDR3 reads CASSYGPAGDYEQYF. The DNA for the CDR3 is TGTGCCAGCAGTTACGGCCCAGCGGGAGACTACGAGCAGTACTTC.

This clone occurred a few times. The chain uses TRBV19 and TRBJ2-5, with 9 bases that match TRBD1. V trimming: 2 bases; J trimming: 2 bases; junction bases outside the gene matches: 3. In germline, CDR1 is LNHDA, CDR2 SQIVND (reference sequence). The CDR3 sequence is 15 residues long. CDR3 DNA sequence: TGTGCCAGTAGTATAACCGGGACAGGGCAAGAGACCCAGTACTTC. Amino acids: CASSITGTGQETQYF.

Of note for this clone: Other DNA sequences in this sample translate to the same CDR3. The chain combines TRBV6-5 with TRBJ1-6; the match to TRBD1 covers 7 bases. The V gene end was trimmed by 5 bases and the J gene end by 9 bases; junction bases not matched to a gene: 7. This CDR3 comprises 14 residues. Germline V CDR1 and CDR2: MNHEY, SVGAGI. The DNA of the CDR3 is TGTGCCAGCAGTCAAACAGGGGCCGGTTCACCCCTCCACTTT. Translated, it gives CASSQTGAGSPLHF.

The V call is TRBV11-2, the J call TRBJ2-1; 7 bases align to TRBD2. Germline CDR1 is SGHAT and CDR2 is FQNNGV. CDR3 size: 13 residues. V was clipped by 5 bases and J by 15 bases; unmatched bases: 13. The CDR3 nucleotides read TGTGCCAGCAGCCCTACATTAGCGGGTAGTATGTTCTTC. Translation gives CASSPTLAGSMFF.